A single sample gave rise to the 18 T cell receptor beta chains below, sequenced in a study of OX40 agonist ivuxolimab in advanced cancers. Generated by immunoSEQ multiplex PCR, the TCRdb table keeps only in-frame clones and is missing some. This sample has about 73,000 clones, with around 89% found just once. Specimen: CD4+ or CD8+ T cells sorted from blood, collected in a trial of the OX40 agonist ivuxolimab. All receptors come from an adult with an advanced solid tumor such as melanoma, head and neck, liver or kidney cancer.

V and J are TRBV27 and TRBJ1-1; D gene unclear. This CDR3 has 13 residues. Germline-derived CDR1 and CDR2 are MNHEY and SMNVEV (reference sequence). With 5 bases removed from V and 1 base from J, the gap between germline ends came to 8 bases. In nucleotides, the CDR3 is TGTGCCAGCAGTCAATTCAAGAACACTGAAGCTTTCTTT. It is translated as CASSQFKNTEAFF.

V usage is TRBV18 and J usage is TRBJ2-5, with 7 positions matching TRBD2. The V and J ends lost 2 bases and 5 bases, in that order; junction bases with no gene match: 5. The germline V gene encodes CDR1 KGHSH and CDR2 LQKENI. The CDR3 is 14 amino acids. CDR3: CASSPEAAGETQYF. The CDR3 DNA sequence: TGTGCCAGCTCACCAGAAGCAGCGGGGGAGACCCAGTACTTC.

CDR3 protein: CASSLQASYNEQFF. Written as DNA, the CDR3 is TGTGCCAGCAGCTTACAGGCATCCTACAATGAGCAGTTCTTC. This chain links TRBV11-2 with TRBJ2-1; D uncertain. Per the germline V gene, CDR1 is SGHAT and CDR2 is FQNNGV. The V and J ends lost 2 bases and 1 base respectively, with 6 bases between them. The CDR3 has 14 amino acids. Full variable domain (remainder filled in from reference TRBV11-2 and TRBJ2-1): EAGVAQSPRYKIIEKRQSVAFWCNPISGHATLYWYQQILGQGPKLLIQFQNNGVVDDSQLPKDRFSAERLKGVDSTLKIQPAKLEDSAVYLCASSLQASYNEQFFGPGTRLTVL.

The genes are TRBV19 and TRBJ1-4, with D tentatively TRBD1 (6 bases). With 7 bases removed from V and 3 bases from J, the gap between germline ends came to 12 bases. CDR3 length equals 14 residues. The germline CDR1 and CDR2 sequences are LNHDA and SQIVND (reference sequence). DNA of the CDR3: TGTGCCAGTAACATCGGGGGCGCTAATGAAAAACTGTTTTTT. Protein product: CASNIGGANEKLFF.

The V and J genes are TRBV4-1 and TRBJ1-1; the D is unclear. Trimming stripped 1 base from V and 1 base from J, with 4 bases between. This CDR3 comprises 13 residues. Germline CDR1 and CDR2: MGHRA and YSYEKL. The DNA for the CDR3 is TGCGCCAGCAGCCAAGTAAAGAACACTGAAGCTTTCTTT. Translated: CASSQVKNTEAFF.

This chain connects TRBV4-2 to TRBJ2-2, with 11 positions matching TRBD2. CDR1 and CDR2 from the germline V gene are LGHNA and YNFKEQ. V trimming: 2 bases; J trimming: 6 bases; junction bases outside the gene matches: 2. This CDR3 comprises 15 residues. This CDR3 is CASSQTSGSPGELFF. As DNA, the CDR3 is TGTGCCAGCAGCCAAACTAGCGGGAGCCCCGGGGAGCTGTTTTTT.

This chain links TRBV15 with TRBJ2-1; D perhaps matches TRBD1 (6 bases). The CDR3 loop spans 12 amino acids. V shed 3 bases and J shed 12 bases, with 12 bases lying between them. Germline lookup yields CDR1 LNHNV and CDR2 YYDKDF (reference sequence). DNA of the CDR3: TGTGCCACCAGCAGCGGGACCAGGGGGCAGTTCTTC. It yields the protein CATSSGTRGQFF. Full variable domain (missing parts from reference TRBV15 and TRBJ2-1): DAMVIQNPRYQVTQFGKPVTLSCSQTLNHNVMYWYQQKSSQAPKLLFHYYDKDFNNEADTPDNFQSRRPNTSFCFLDIRSPGLGDTAMYLCATSSGTRGQFFGPGTRLTVL.

The rearrangement uses TRBV5-4 and TRBJ2-1, with D possibly being TRBD1 (5 bases). Trimming removed 3 bases at V and 2 bases at J, with 9 bases between. The CDR3 extends over 14 amino acids. The germline CDR1 and CDR2 sequences are SGHNT and YYREEE (reference sequence). CDR3 coding DNA: TGTGCCAGCAGCTCCAGGGTAGCCTACAATGAGCAGTTCTTC. Translation: CASSSRVAYNEQFF.

This rearrangement joins TRBV10-3 to TRBJ1-5; 7 bases line up with TRBD1. This CDR3 region has 14 residues. J lost 5 bases, V lost 0 bases, and 1 base had no gene match. Germline CDR1 and CDR2: ENHRY and SYGVKD. The CDR3 sequence: CAISESGTDQPQHF. The DNA for the CDR3 is TGTGCCATCAGTGAGTCGGGGACAGATCAGCCCCAGCATTTT.

The genes are TRBV4-1 and TRBJ2-1; 8 bases match TRBD2. CDR3 size: 20 residues. Germline-derived CDR1 and CDR2 are MGHRA and YSYEKL. The V segment lost 0 bases and the J segment 0 bases; nucleotides outside the gene matches: 13. The CDR3 region has the DNA TGCGCCAGCAGCCAAGAAGCTAGCGGGCCTAGTACCCTCTCCTACAATGAGCAGTTCTTC. Encoded protein: CASSQEASGPSTLSYNEQFF.

The CDR3 reads CASSLAVGSSTDTQYF. DNA for the CDR3: TGCGCCAGCAGCTTGGCCGTTGGCAGTAGCACAGATACGCAGTATTTT. J is TRBJ2-3 and V is TRBV5-1; D remains unclear. The CDR3 sequence is 16 residues long. The V gene lost 0 bases and the J gene lost 0 bases, with 11 bases spanning the gap. Per germline, CDR1 SGHRS and CDR2 YFSETQ.

The chain recombines TRBV30 with TRBJ1-5; 7 bases are a match to TRBD1. The J segment lost 6 bases and the V segment lost 2 bases, leaving 7 bases of the junction unmatched. Germline loops: CDR1 GTSNPN, CDR2 SVGIG (reference sequence). The CDR3 consists of 14 residues. The CDR3 DNA reads TGTGCCTGGAGTTCTCAGGGGGGGTTTCAGCCCCAGCATTTT. Amino acid sequence: CAWSSQGGFQPQHF.

The V gene is TRBV9, the J gene TRBJ2-1, with 9 bases aligning to TRBD2. The J segment lost 3 bases and the V segment lost 0 bases, leaving 4 bases of the junction unmatched. Per the germline V gene, CDR1 is SGDLS and CDR2 is YYNGEE. The CDR3 contains 16 residues. The CDR3 sequence is CASSVAPSGIYNEQFF. In nucleotides, the CDR3 is TGTGCCAGCAGCGTAGCTCCTAGCGGGATCTACAATGAGCAGTTCTTC.

The chain has TRBV28 and TRBJ2-1, with 10 nucleotides matching TRBD2. Germline V gene lookup returns CDR1 MDHEN and CDR2 SYDVKM. The CDR3 runs to 17 residues. V was clipped by 0 bases and J by 6 bases; unmatched bases: 8. The CDR3: CASSLWASGRVVNEQFF. CDR3 coding DNA: TGTGCCAGCAGTTTATGGGCTAGCGGGAGAGTGGTCAATGAGCAGTTCTTC.

The chain combines TRBV5-5 with TRBJ1-3; 9 bases map to TRBD1. This CDR3 contains 16 residues. The V gene end was trimmed by 4 bases and the J gene end by 0 bases; junction bases not matched to a gene: 5. Germline V gene lookup returns CDR1 SGHKS and CDR2 YYEKEE (reference sequence). The DNA for the CDR3 is TGTGCCAGCAGCCGGACAGGGGTTTACTCTGGAAACACCATATATTTT. Translated: CASSRTGVYSGNTIYF.

The rearrangement uses TRBV30 and TRBJ2-3; 7 bases match TRBD2. Germline values: CDR1 GTSNPN, CDR2 SVGIG (reference sequence). This CDR3 region has 11 residues. V lost 5 bases to trimming and J lost 11 bases; unmatched junction nucleotides: 7. This chain's CDR3 is CAWGLAARQYF. The CDR3 DNA reads TGTGCCTGGGGGCTAGCGGCCAGGCAGTATTTT.

V is TRBV2 and J is TRBJ1-2; 9 bases map to TRBD1. Unmatched junction bases numbered 9, after V lost 8 bases and J lost 8 bases. This CDR3 has 13 residues. Germline CDR1 reads SNHLY; CDR2 reads FYNNEI. The CDR3 coding sequence is TGTGCCAGCGGACAGGGGTTCATTCAGGGCTACACCTTC. Translating gives CASGQGFIQGYTF.

The rearrangement joins TRBV27 to TRBJ1-5, with 8 bases matching TRBD1. The CDR3 totals 16 residues. The germline CDR1 and CDR2 sequences are MNHEY and SMNVEV (reference sequence). J gave up 3 bases and V 3 bases, and 7 bases lay outside the gene matches. The CDR3 DNA sequence: TGTGCCAGCAGTTTCGCGGGGACAGGTAACAATCAGCCCCAGCATTTT. Translating gives CASSFAGTGNNQPQHF.